This T cell receptor (beta chain) was captured by sequencing in a study of OX40 agonist ivuxolimab in advanced cancers. Overall study: People in dose escalation had one of these cancers: hepatocellular carcinoma, melanoma, renal cell or head and neck cancer. Regarding the study as a whole: There was clonal expansion of CD4+ and CD8+ blood T cells by week 6 at 0.1 to 3.0 mg/kg.

The data were produced by immunoSEQ multiplex PCR, yet TCRdb's version contains in-frame clones alone and is incomplete. Among 80,000 to 95,000 clones listed, around nine tenths were seen once. A note on this clone: Its antigen is as yet unknown.

With 5 bases removed from V and 10 bases from J, the gap between germline ends came to 17 bases. Germline loops: CDR1 SNHLY, CDR2 FYNNEI. The CDR3 contains 13 residues. The gene calls are TRBV2 and TRBJ1-1; D remains unclear. The TCR comes from an adult with an advanced solid tumor such as melanoma, head and neck, liver or kidney cancer. This specimen consisted of CD4+ or CD8+ T cells sorted from blood, obtained in a trial of the OX40 agonist ivuxolimab. The CDR3 coding sequence is TGTGCCAGCAGTACGGACCCCCGAGTAGGAGCTTTCTTT. Protein: CASSTDPRVGAFF.